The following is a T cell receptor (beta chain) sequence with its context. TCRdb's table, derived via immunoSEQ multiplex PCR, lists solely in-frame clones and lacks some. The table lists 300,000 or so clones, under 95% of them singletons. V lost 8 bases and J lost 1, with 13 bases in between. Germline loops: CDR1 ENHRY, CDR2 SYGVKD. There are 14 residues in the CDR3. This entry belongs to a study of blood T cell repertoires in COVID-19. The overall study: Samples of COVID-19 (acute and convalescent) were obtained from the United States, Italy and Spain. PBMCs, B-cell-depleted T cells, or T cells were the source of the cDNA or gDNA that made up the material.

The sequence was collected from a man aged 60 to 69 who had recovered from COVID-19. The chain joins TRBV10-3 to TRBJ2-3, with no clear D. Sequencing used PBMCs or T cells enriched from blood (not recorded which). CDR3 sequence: CAIRVFGGTDTQYF. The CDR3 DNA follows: TGTGCCATCCGGGTATTCGGCGGCACAGATACGCAGTATTTT.